These 13 T cell receptor beta chains were sequenced from one sample in a study of T cell responses to AZD1222 COVID-19 vaccine. TCRdb's table, derived via immunoSEQ multiplex PCR, lists solely in-frame clones and lacks some. The sample holds 150,000 to 200,000 clones, roughly 91% seen once. Sequences were derived from peripheral blood, sampled 28 days after the second AZD1222 dose. The receptor source for this set is an adult who received the AZD1222 COVID-19 vaccine.

V and J are TRBV12-3 or TRBV12-4 and TRBJ2-5; 7 bases map to TRBD2. The CDR3 is made up of 13 amino acids. After removal of 7 bases from V and 3 bases from J, the junction contained 5 bases not matched to a gene. CDR3 protein: CASTPGGEETQYF. The CDR3 bases are TGTGCCAGCACCCCGGGAGGCGAAGAGACCCAGTACTTC.

The gene calls are TRBV28 and TRBJ1-4; the D gene is possibly TRBD1 (5 bases). CDR1 MDHEN and CDR2 SYDVKM come from the germline V gene. Trimming shortened V by 3 bases and J by 1 base, and 9 bases separated the two germline ends. The CDR3 length is 15 residues. The CDR3 protein is CASSFQGGTNEKLFF. As DNA, the CDR3 is TGTGCCAGCAGTTTTCAGGGAGGAACTAATGAAAAACTGTTTTTT.

The V and J genes are TRBV3-1 (or the pseudogene TRBV3-2) and TRBJ2-4, with D unclear. Trimming removed 2 bases at V and 0 bases at J, with 8 bases between. Germline V lookup: CDR1 LGHDT, CDR2 YNNKEL (reference sequence). The CDR3 totals 15 residues. The CDR3 here is CASSQKWLAKNIQYF. CDR3 bases: TGTGCCAGCAGCCAAAAGTGGCTAGCCAAAAACATTCAGTACTTC.

This chain links TRBV9 with TRBJ2-2; D not certain. The V and J ends lost 4 bases and 3 bases respectively, with 4 bases between them. CDR3 size: 12 residues. Germline-derived CDR1 and CDR2 are SGDLS and YYNGEE. This chain's CDR3 is CASSLHTGELFF. The CDR3 DNA reads as TGTGCCAGCAGCCTCCACACCGGGGAGCTGTTTTTT.

The rearrangement uses TRBV7-9 and TRBJ1-5; maybe TRBD1 (5 bases). Trimming took 3 bases from V and 5 from J, leaving 8 bases between them. Per germline, CDR1 SEHNR and CDR2 FQNEAQ (reference sequence). There are 13 residues in the CDR3. CDR3: CASSLQGDQPQHF. CDR3 nucleotides: TGTGCCAGCAGCTTGCAGGGCGATCAGCCCCAGCATTTT.

The rearrangement uses TRBV2 and TRBJ1-2; 11 positions match TRBD1. V shed 5 bases and J 8 bases; nucleotides not matched to a gene: 4. This CDR3 spans 13 amino acids. CDR1 and CDR2 from the germline V gene are SNHLY and FYNNEI. CDR3 loop: CASSRTGGVGYTF. CDR3 nucleotides: TGTGCCAGCAGTCGGACAGGGGGCGTGGGCTACACCTTC.

The chain carries TRBV7-9 and TRBJ2-7; the match to TRBD1 covers 8 bases. The germline V gene has CDR1 SEHNR and CDR2 FQNEAQ (reference sequence). The CDR3 extends over 14 amino acids. J gave up 0 bases and V 4 bases, and 2 bases lay outside the gene matches. CDR3 amino acids: CASSSDRGSYEQYF. The DNA for the CDR3 is TGTGCCAGCAGCTCTGACAGGGGCTCCTACGAGCAGTACTTC.

This clone was seen only a few times. This chain joins TRBV19 and TRBJ1-1; 10 bases agree with TRBD1. CDR1 is LNHDA and CDR2 is SQIVND in the germline V gene (reference sequence). Trimming at V came to 5 bases and at J to 0 bases, leaving 3 bases not matched to a gene. The CDR3 runs 15 residues. The CDR3 protein is CASSRTGGLNTEAFF. The CDR3 DNA sequence: TGTGCCAGTAGTCGGACAGGGGGGTTGAACACTGAAGCTTTCTTT.

In its sample, this clone was seen once. The rearrangement joins TRBV11-2 to TRBJ2-3; tentative D call: TRBD2 (5 bases). The CDR3 sequence is 18 residues long. The V gene lost 0 bases and the J gene lost 0 bases, with 16 bases spanning the gap. Germline V gives CDR1 SGHAT, CDR2 FQNNGV. The CDR3 DNA reads TGTGCCAGCAGCTTAGATCTAGACCTAGCAGCTAGCACAGATACGCAGTATTTT. Translating it yields CASSLDLDLAASTDTQYF. Supplemented by reference TRBV11-2 and TRBJ2-3, the full variable domain reads EAGVAQSPRYKIIEKRQSVAFWCNPISGHATLYWYQQILGQGPKLLIQFQNNGVVDDSQLPKDRFSAERLKGVDSTLKIQPAKLEDSAVYLCASSLDLDLAASTDTQYFGPGTRLTVL.

The chain has TRBV9 and TRBJ1-1; D remains unclear. This CDR3 region has 15 residues. The V end was cut by 4 bases, the J end by 0 bases, with 13 bases between. Germline values: CDR1 SGDLS, CDR2 YYNGEE. Here the CDR3 DNA reads TGTGCCAGCAGCTCAGCAGGTTCTATGAACACTGAAGCTTTCTTT. It yields the protein CASSSAGSMNTEAFF.

The chain recombines TRBV25-1 with TRBJ1-1; D ambiguous. Trimming stripped 4 bases from V and 4 bases from J, with 10 bases between. There are 13 residues in the CDR3. Germline values: CDR1 MGHDK, CDR2 SYGVNS. The CDR3 coding sequence is TGTGCCAGCAGTGGCATAGGGAGCACTGAAGCTTTCTTT. Protein product: CASSGIGSTEAFF.

This clone was observed a handful of times. The CDR3 region has the DNA TGTGCCACCAGTGATGGGAACACCGGGGAGCTGTTTTTT. It specifies CATSDGNTGELFF. This chain links TRBV24-1 with TRBJ2-2; D gene unclear. Germline V gene data show CDR1 as KGHDR and CDR2 as SFDVKD. This CDR3 comprises 13 residues. Trimming stripped 3 bases from V and 1 base from J, with 2 bases between.

This chain links TRBV10-3 with TRBJ2-1; unclear D gene. The germline gives CDR1 ENHRY, CDR2 SYGVKD. The CDR3 contains 14 residues. The V end lost 1 base, the J end lost 6 bases, and 10 bases lay between the germline ends. The CDR3 loop is CAISELGIGNEQFF. As DNA, the CDR3 is TGTGCCATCAGTGAGTTGGGGATCGGCAATGAGCAGTTCTTC.